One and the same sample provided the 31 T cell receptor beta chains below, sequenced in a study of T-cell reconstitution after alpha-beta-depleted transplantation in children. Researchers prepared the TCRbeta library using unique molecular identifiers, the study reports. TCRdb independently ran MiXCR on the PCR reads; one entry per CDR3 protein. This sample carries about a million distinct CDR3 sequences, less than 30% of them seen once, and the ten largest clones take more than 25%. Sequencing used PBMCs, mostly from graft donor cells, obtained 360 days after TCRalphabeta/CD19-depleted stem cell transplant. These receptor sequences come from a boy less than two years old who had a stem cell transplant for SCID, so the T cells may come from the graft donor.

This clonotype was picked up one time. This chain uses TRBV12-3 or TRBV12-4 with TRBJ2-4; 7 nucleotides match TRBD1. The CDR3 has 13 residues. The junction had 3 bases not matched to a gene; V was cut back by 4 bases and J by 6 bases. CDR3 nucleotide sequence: TGTGCCAGCAGTTCCTACAGGGGAAACATTCAGTACTTC. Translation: CASSSYRGNIQYF.

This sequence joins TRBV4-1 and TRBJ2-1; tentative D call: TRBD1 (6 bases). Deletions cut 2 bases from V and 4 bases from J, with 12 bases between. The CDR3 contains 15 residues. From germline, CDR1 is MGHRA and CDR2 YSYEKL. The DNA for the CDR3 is TGCGCCAGCAGCCAACTACGACAGGTTTACAATGAGCAGTTCTTC. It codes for CASSQLRQVYNEQFF.

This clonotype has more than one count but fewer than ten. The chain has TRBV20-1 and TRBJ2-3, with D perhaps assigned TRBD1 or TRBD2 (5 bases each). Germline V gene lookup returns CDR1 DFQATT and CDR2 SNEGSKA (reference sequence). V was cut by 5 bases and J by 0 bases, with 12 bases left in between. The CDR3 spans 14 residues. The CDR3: CSALGVASTDTQYF. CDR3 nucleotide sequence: TGCAGTGCTCTGGGGGTAGCTAGCACAGATACGCAGTATTTT.

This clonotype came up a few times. Here the CDR3 DNA reads TGCAGCGTTGGGAACACTAGCGGGGGGAGAACAGATACGCAGTATTTT. This sequence encodes CSVGNTSGGRTDTQYF. This chain connects TRBV29-1 to TRBJ2-3; 12 nucleotides align to TRBD2. The germline V gene encodes CDR1 SQVTM and CDR2 ANQGSEA. Trimming at V came to 4 bases and at J to 3 bases, leaving 8 bases not matched to a gene. CDR3 length equals 16 residues.

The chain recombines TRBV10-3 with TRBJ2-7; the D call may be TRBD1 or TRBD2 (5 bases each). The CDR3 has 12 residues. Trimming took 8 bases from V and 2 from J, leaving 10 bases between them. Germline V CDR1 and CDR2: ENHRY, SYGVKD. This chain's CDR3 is CAIRDPPYEQYF. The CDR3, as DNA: TGTGCCATCCGGGACCCCCCCTACGAGCAGTACTTC.

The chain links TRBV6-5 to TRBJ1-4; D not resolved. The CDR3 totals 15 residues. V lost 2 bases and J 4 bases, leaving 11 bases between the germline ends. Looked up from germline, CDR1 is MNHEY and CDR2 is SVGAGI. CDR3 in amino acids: CASSYNLVSNEKLFF. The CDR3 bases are TGTGCCAGCAGTTACAATCTCGTCAGTAATGAAAAACTGTTTTTT.

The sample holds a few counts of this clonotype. CDR3 sequence: CASSRTGNMNTEAFF. CDR3 nucleotide sequence: TGCGCCAGCAGCCGGACAGGGAACATGAACACTGAAGCTTTCTTT. J is TRBJ1-1 and V is TRBV4-3; 8 bases are shared with TRBD1. This CDR3 has 15 residues. Germline V gene lookup returns CDR1 LGHNA and CDR2 YSLEER. The V segment lost 4 bases and the J segment 0 bases; nucleotides outside the gene matches: 4.

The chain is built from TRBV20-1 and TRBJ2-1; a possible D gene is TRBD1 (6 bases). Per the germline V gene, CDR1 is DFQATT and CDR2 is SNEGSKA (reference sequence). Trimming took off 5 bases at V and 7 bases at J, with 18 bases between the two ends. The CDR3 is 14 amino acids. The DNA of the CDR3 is TGCAGTGCTTCAACAGGGTCGTGGAAAAATGAGCAGTTCTTC. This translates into CSASTGSWKNEQFF.

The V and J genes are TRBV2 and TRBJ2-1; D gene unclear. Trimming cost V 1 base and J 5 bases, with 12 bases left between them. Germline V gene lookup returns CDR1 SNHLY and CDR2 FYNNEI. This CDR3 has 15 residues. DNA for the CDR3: TGTGCCAGCAGTGAAGGGTCATCATGGAACAATGAGCAGTTCTTC. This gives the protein CASSEGSSWNNEQFF.

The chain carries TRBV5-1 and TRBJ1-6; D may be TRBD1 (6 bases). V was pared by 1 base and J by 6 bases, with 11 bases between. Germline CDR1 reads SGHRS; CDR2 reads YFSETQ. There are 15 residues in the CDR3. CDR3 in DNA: TGCGCCAGCAGCTTGAGGTGGGGGCTTAATTCACCCCTCCACTTT. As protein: CASSLRWGLNSPLHF.

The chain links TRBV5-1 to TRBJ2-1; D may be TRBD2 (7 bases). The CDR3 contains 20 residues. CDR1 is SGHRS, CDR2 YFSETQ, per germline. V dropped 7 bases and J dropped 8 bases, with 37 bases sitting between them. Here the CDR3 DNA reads TGCGCCAGCCCCCAGGTGAGGGGGTGGTCAGGGACTATCAACGTCCATGAGCAGTTCTTC. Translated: CASPQVRGWSGTINVHEQFF.

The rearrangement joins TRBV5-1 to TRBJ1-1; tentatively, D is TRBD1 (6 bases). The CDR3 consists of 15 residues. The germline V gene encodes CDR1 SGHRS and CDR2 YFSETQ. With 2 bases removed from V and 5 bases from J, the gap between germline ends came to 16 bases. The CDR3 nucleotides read TGCGCCAGCAGCTTCGGGGGGGGGCGCATTACTGAAGCTTTCTTT. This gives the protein CASSFGGGRITEAFF.

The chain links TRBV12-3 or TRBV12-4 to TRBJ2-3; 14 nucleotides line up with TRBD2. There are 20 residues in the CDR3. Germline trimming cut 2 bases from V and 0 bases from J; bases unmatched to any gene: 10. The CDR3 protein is CASSLNPGLAGAKSTDTQYF. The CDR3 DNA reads TGTGCCAGCAGTTTAAACCCGGGACTAGCGGGGGCCAAAAGCACAGATACGCAGTATTTT.

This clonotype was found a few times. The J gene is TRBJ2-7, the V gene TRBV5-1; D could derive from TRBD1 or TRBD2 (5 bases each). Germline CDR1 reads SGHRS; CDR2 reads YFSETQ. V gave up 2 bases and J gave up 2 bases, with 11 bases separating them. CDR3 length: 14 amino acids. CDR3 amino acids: CASSFSREPYEQYF. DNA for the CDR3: TGCGCCAGCAGCTTTAGCAGGGAGCCCTACGAGCAGTACTTC.

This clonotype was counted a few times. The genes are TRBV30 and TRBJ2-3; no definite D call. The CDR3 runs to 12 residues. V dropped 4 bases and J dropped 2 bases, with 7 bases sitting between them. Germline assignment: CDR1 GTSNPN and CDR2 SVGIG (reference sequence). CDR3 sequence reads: CAWIPHTDTQYF. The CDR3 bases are TGTGCCTGGATCCCCCACACAGATACGCAGTATTTT.

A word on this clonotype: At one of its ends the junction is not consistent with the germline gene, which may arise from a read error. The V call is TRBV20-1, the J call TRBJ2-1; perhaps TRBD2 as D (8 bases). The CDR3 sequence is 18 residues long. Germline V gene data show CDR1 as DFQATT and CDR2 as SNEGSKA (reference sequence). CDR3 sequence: CSARGGGGPKSSYNEQFF. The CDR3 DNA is TGCAGTGCCAGAGGGGGCGGGGGGCCAAAAAGCTCCTACAATGAGCAGTTCTTC.

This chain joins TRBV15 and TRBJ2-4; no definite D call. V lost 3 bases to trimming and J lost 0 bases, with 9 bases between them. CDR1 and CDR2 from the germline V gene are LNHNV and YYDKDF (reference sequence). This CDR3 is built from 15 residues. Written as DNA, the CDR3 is TGTGCCACCAGCAGGGGCTCCCTAGCCAAAAACATTCAGTACTTC. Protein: CATSRGSLAKNIQYF.

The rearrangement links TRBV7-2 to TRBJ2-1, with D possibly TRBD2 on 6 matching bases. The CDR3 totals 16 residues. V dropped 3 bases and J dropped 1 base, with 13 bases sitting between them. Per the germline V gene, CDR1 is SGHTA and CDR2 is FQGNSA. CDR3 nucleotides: TGTGCCAGCAGCTTCCGGGGACTCCTGTCCTACAATGAGCAGTTCTTC. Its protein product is CASSFRGLLSYNEQFF.

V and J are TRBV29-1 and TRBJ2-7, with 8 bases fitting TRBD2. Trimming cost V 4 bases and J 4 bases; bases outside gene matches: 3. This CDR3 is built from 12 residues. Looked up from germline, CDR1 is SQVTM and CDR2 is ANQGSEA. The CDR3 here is CSVGVAGYEQYF. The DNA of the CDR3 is TGCAGCGTTGGGGTAGCGGGGTACGAGCAGTACTTC.

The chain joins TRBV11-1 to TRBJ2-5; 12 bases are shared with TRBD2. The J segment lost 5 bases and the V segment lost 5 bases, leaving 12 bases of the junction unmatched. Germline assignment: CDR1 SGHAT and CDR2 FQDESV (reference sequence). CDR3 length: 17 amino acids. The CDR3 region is CASSRPGLAGLGETQYF. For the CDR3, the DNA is TGTGCCAGCAGCCGGCCGGGACTAGCGGGTCTAGGGGAGACCCAGTACTTC. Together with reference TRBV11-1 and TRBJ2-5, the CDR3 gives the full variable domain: EAEVAQSPRYKITEKSQAVAFWCDPISGHATLYWYRQILGQGPELLVQFQDESVVDDSQLPKDRFSAERLKGVDSTLKIQPAELGDSAMYLCASSRPGLAGLGETQYFGPGTRLLVL.

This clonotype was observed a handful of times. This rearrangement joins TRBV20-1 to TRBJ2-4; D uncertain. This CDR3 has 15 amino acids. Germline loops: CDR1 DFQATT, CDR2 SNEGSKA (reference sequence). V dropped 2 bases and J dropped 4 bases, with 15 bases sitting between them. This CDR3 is CSARRSGRAKNIQYF. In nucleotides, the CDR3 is TGCAGTGCTAGAAGGTCGGGCAGAGCAAAAAACATTCAGTACTTC.

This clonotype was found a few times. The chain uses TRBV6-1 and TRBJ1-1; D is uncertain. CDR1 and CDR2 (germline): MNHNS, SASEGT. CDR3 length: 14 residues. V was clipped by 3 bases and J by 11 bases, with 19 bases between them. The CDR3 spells CASSDPGGVGWAFF. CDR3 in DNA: TGTGCCAGCAGTGATCCGGGTGGCGTAGGGTGGGCTTTCTTT.

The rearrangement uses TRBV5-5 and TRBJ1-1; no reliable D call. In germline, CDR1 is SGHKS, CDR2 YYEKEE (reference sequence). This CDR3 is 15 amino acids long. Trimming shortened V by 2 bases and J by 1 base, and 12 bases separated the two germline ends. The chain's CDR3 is CASSFIPDGNTEAFF. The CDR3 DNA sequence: TGTGCCAGCAGCTTTATCCCGGACGGGAACACTGAAGCTTTCTTT.

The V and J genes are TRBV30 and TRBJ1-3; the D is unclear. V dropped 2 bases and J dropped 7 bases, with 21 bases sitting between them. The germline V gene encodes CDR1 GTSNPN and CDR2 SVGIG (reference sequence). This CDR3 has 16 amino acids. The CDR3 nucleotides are TGTGCCTGGAGTCTACGGACGTCCCGAGGAGGGAACACCATATATTTT. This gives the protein CAWSLRTSRGGNTIYF.

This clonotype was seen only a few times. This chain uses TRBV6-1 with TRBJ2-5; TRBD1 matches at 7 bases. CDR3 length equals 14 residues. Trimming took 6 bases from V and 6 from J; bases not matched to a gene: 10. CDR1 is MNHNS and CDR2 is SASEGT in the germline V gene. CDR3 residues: CASRKQGRGKTQYF. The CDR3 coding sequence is TGTGCCAGCAGAAAACAGGGGAGAGGGAAGACCCAGTACTTC.

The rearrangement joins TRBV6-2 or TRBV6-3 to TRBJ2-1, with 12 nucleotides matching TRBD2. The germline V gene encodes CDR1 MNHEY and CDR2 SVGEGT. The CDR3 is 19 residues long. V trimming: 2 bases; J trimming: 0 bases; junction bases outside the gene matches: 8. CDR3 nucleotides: TGTGCCAGCAGTTACGGAGGGCTAGCGGGGGGGAGCTCCTACAATGAGCAGTTCTTC. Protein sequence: CASSYGGLAGGSSYNEQFF.

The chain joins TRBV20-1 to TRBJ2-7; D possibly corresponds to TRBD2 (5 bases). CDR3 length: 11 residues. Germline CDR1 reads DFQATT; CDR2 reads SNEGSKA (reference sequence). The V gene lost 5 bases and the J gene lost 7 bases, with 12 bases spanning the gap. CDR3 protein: CSARTLSEQYF. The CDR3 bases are TGCAGTGCTCGGACTCTTTCGGAGCAGTACTTC.

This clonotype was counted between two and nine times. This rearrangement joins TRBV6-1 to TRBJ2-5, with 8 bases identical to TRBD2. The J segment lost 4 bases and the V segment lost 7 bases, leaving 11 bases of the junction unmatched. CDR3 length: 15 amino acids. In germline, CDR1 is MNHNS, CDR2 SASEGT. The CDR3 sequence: CASTKTSDPPETQYF. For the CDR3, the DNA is TGTGCCAGCACAAAGACTAGCGACCCCCCAGAGACCCAGTACTTC.

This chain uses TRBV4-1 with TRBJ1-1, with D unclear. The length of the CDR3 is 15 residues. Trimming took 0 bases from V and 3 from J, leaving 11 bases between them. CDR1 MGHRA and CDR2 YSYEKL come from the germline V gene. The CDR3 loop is CASSQEMAEYTEAFF. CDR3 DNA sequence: TGCGCCAGCAGCCAAGAGATGGCAGAATACACTGAAGCTTTCTTT.

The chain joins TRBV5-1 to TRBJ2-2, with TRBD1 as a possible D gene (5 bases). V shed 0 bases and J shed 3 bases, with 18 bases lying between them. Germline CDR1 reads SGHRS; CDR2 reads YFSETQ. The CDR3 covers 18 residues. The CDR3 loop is CASSLDRGSAPYTGELFF. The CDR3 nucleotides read TGCGCCAGCAGCTTGGATAGGGGTTCGGCCCCTTACACCGGGGAGCTGTTTTTT.

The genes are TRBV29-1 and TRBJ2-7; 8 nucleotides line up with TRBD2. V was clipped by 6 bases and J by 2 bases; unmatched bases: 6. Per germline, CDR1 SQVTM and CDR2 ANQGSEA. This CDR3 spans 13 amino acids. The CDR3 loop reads CSVVSGAAYEQYF. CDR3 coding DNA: TGCAGCGTCGTTAGCGGGGCCGCCTACGAGCAGTACTTC.